The source of this TCR beta chain is a study of identical twins. Study-wide results and caveats: In zero-insertion analyses, partial confounding could arise from invariant MAIT and iNKT cells.

TCRdb fed the 5' RACE reads into MiXCR, producing one record per CDR3 protein. The repertoire includes hundreds of thousands of distinct CDR3 sequences, around 20% of them detected once, and 4% to 5.5% sits in the top ten. The V end lost 4 bases, the J end lost 7 bases, and 14 bases lay between the germline ends. Germline V gives CDR1 SEHNR, CDR2 FQNEAQ (reference sequence). The CDR3 has 14 amino acids. This clonotype was counted between two and nine times. Its antigen is currently unknown. Another study also made use of these data, one on T cells expressing NK-cell markers.

Source material: PBMCs. This TCR came from a woman aged 18-29 years in good health. The chain links TRBV7-9 to TRBJ2-1; D is tentatively TRBD1 or TRBD2 (6 bases each). CDR3 protein: CASSSPQGRNEQFF. The CDR3 DNA sequence: TGTGCCAGCAGCTCCCCTCAGGGGAGGAATGAGCAGTTCTTC.